The 29 T cell receptor beta chains given below trace back to one sample, sequenced in a study of beta chain features in type 1 diabetes. Sequenced material consisted of expressed TCRB transcripts (all of the isolated RNA was reverse transcribed). Assay used: immunoSEQ multiplex PCR; TCRdb lists only in-frame clones, some missing. The table lists some 410,000 clones, around 13% of them singletons. The sample consisted of naive CD4+ T cells from blood. These receptors were taken from a man younger than 45 in good health.

This chain links TRBV30 with TRBJ2-3; 8 positions match TRBD2. The CDR3 consists of 14 residues. CDR1 is GTSNPN and CDR2 is SVGIG in the germline V gene (reference sequence). After removal of 2 bases from V and 3 bases from J, the junction contained 4 bases not matched to a gene. CDR3 region: CAWSRREVTDTQYF. The DNA for the CDR3 is TGTGCCTGGAGTCGGCGGGAGGTAACAGATACGCAGTATTTT. The entire variable domain, with the rest obtained from reference TRBV30 and TRBJ2-3, is as follows: SQTIHQWPATLVQPVGSPLSLECTVEGTSNPNLYWYRQAAGRGLQLLFYSVGIGQISSEVPQNLSASRPQDRQFILSSKKLLLSDSGFYLCAWSRREVTDTQYFGPGTRLTVL.

This clone was counted only a few times. The J gene is TRBJ1-3, the V gene TRBV30; D may be TRBD1 (6 bases). The CDR3 runs to 14 residues. V was clipped by 0 bases and J by 1 base, with 7 bases between them. In germline, CDR1 is GTSNPN, CDR2 SVGIG (reference sequence). CDR3 loop: CAWSVGASGNTIYF. CDR3 DNA sequence: TGTGCCTGGAGTGTGGGGGCGTCTGGAAACACCATATATTTT.

The chain combines TRBV5-1 with TRBJ2-2; TRBD1 matches at 8 bases. Germline-derived CDR1 and CDR2 are SGHRS and YFSETQ. Trimming at V came to 5 bases and at J to 3 bases, leaving 0 bases not matched to a gene. The CDR3 has 13 amino acids. The CDR3: CASRTGDTGELFF. As DNA, the CDR3 is TGCGCCAGCAGGACAGGGGACACCGGGGAGCTGTTTTTT.

This clone showed up just a few times. This rearrangement joins TRBV4-2 to TRBJ2-3; D may be TRBD2 (6 bases). Per the germline V gene, CDR1 is LGHNA and CDR2 is YNFKEQ. V was cut by 4 bases and J by 1 base, with 12 bases left in between. CDR3 length: 15 amino acids. The CDR3 here is CASSPRGSGTDTQYF. For the CDR3, the DNA is TGTGCCAGCAGCCCTCGGGGGTCGGGCACAGATACGCAGTATTTT.

This clone turned up a few times. The chain links TRBV5-6 to TRBJ1-1, with 8 nucleotides matching TRBD1. The CDR3 is made up of 14 amino acids. Per the germline V gene, CDR1 is SGHDT and CDR2 is YYEEEE. V was clipped by 5 bases and J by 0 bases; unmatched bases: 3. This CDR3 is CASSVTGVNTEAFF. The CDR3 DNA reads as TGTGCCAGCAGTGTGACAGGGGTGAACACTGAAGCTTTCTTT.

Of note for this clone: At the DNA level, this CDR3 is encoded by other sequences in the same sample as well. CDR3 sequence reads: CAWSKQGGQPQHF. CDR3 DNA sequence: TGTGCCTGGAGTAAACAGGGAGGTCAGCCCCAGCATTTT. The J gene is TRBJ1-5, the V gene TRBV30, with D possibly being TRBD1 (6 bases). The CDR3 covers 13 residues. The ends were cut back, 2 bases at V and 6 bases at J, with 11 bases in the middle. Germline assignment: CDR1 GTSNPN and CDR2 SVGIG (reference sequence).

This clone was detected a few times. V gene TRBV7-2 combines with J gene TRBJ2-2; D not resolved. Trimming removed 4 bases from V and 6 bases from J, with 21 bases in between. Germline values: CDR1 SGHTA, CDR2 FQGNSA. CDR3 length equals 17 residues. The CDR3 spells CASSSPQHWSRAGELFF. CDR3 nucleotides: TGTGCCAGCAGCTCGCCACAACATTGGAGTCGAGCCGGGGAGCTGTTTTTT.

V and J are TRBV7-6 and TRBJ2-1; TRBD2 agrees at 10 bases. J was trimmed by 1 base and V by 1 base; bases with no gene match: 13. Germline V gene sequence: CDR1 SGHVS, CDR2 FNYEAQ. The CDR3 length is 20 residues. CDR3 protein: CASSLVSPAGGFSSYNEQFF. The CDR3 region has the DNA TGTGCCAGCAGCTTAGTCTCCCCAGCGGGGGGGTTCAGTTCCTACAATGAGCAGTTCTTC.

This clone was observed a handful of times. The rearrangement links TRBV29-1 to TRBJ1-2; D is unresolved. V was trimmed by 1 base and J by 3 bases, leaving 9 bases between them. The germline V gene encodes CDR1 SQVTM and CDR2 ANQGSEA. The CDR3 consists of 13 residues. This CDR3 reads CSVEGGSDYGYTF. DNA of the CDR3: TGCAGCGTTGAAGGAGGGAGTGACTATGGCTACACCTTC.

This clone showed up just a few times. The DNA of the CDR3 is TGTGCCAGCCTTAAGGACCCCTCGTCCTACGAGCAGTACTTC. Its translation is CASLKDPSSYEQYF. The chain carries TRBV2 and TRBJ2-7; D gene uncertain. The CDR3 length is 14 residues. Germline values: CDR1 SNHLY, CDR2 FYNNEI. The ends were cut back, 8 bases at V and 1 base at J, with 15 bases in the middle.

The V call is TRBV5-4, the J call TRBJ1-1; 10 bases fit TRBD1. Germline CDR1 reads SGHNT; CDR2 reads YYREEE (reference sequence). Losses at the gene ends were 4 bases for V and 6 bases for J; bases not matched to a gene: 3. The CDR3 has 13 amino acids. CDR3 bases: TGTGCCAGCAGCCCTGGACAGGGGGCTGAAGCTTTCTTT. Its protein is CASSPGQGAEAFF.

This chain links TRBV7-2 with TRBJ2-7; 7 nucleotides match TRBD1. J gave up 7 bases and V 4 bases, and 10 bases lay outside the gene matches. The germline CDR1 and CDR2 sequences are SGHTA and FQGNSA. This CDR3 spans 14 amino acids. CDR3 protein: CASSSTGRYGEQYF. CDR3 DNA: TGTGCCAGCAGCTCGACAGGGCGCTATGGGGAGCAGTACTTC.

This clone was observed a handful of times. This chain links TRBV25-1 with TRBJ2-1, with 10 nucleotides matching TRBD1. Germline CDR1 and CDR2: MGHDK and SYGVNS. V gave up 6 bases and J gave up 12 bases; unmatched junction bases: 8. This CDR3 has 13 amino acids. CDR3 protein: CASRDRGTVGQFF. CDR3 in DNA: TGTGCCAGCAGGGACAGGGGGACAGTGGGGCAGTTCTTC.

The chain combines TRBV29-1 with TRBJ1-3; D call uncertain. Germline V CDR1 and CDR2: SQVTM, ANQGSEA. V was clipped by 5 bases and J by 0 bases, with 8 bases between them. This CDR3 comprises 13 residues. The DNA of the CDR3 is TGCAGCGTTCGTGCAAGCTCTGGAAACACCATATATTTT. It codes for CSVRASSGNTIYF.

This clone was seen only a few times. This chain uses TRBV7-2 with TRBJ2-3; D possibly uses TRBD1 or TRBD2 (5 bases each). The CDR3 is 13 amino acids. V lost 5 bases to trimming and J lost 4 bases, with 10 bases between them. CDR1 SGHTA and CDR2 FQGNSA come from the germline V gene. CDR3 bases: TGTGCCAGCAGCCCCCGGGGCGCAGATACGCAGTATTTT. This codes for CASSPRGADTQYF. The full variable domain, its missing parts supplied by reference TRBV7-2 and TRBJ2-3, is GAGVSQSPSNKVTEKGKDVELRCDPISGHTALYWYRQSLGQGLEFLIYFQGNSAPDKSGLPSDRFSAERTGGSVSTLTIQRTQQEDSAVYLCASSPRGADTQYFGPGTRLTVL.

V usage is TRBV30 and J usage is TRBJ1-5, with D possibly being TRBD1 (6 bases). Germline-derived CDR1 and CDR2 are GTSNPN and SVGIG (reference sequence). V lost 3 bases to trimming and J lost 6 bases, with 12 bases between them. CDR3 length equals 13 residues. The CDR3 here is CAWSLGTSQPQHF. The CDR3 DNA is TGTGCCTGGAGCCTCGGGACATCTCAGCCCCAGCATTTT.

There are many counts of this clone. At the DNA level, this CDR3 is encoded by other sequences in the same sample as well. The chain links TRBV30 to TRBJ2-5, with no clear D. This CDR3 contains 10 residues. CDR1 is GTSNPN and CDR2 is SVGIG in the germline V gene (reference sequence). CDR3 protein: CARGQETQYF. For the CDR3, the DNA is TGTGCGCGTGGGCAGGAGACCCAGTACTTC.

This clone was found a few times. V usage is TRBV19 and J usage is TRBJ2-1; D is undetermined. From germline, CDR1 is LNHDA and CDR2 SQIVND (reference sequence). Trimming removed 3 bases from V and 10 bases from J, with 7 bases in between. The CDR3 has 11 residues. The CDR3 protein is CASSMLEEQFF. The DNA for the CDR3 is TGTGCCAGTAGTATGTTAGAGGAGCAGTTCTTC.

This chain joins TRBV5-4 and TRBJ2-1, with D perhaps matching TRBD2 (5 bases). This CDR3 comprises 15 residues. The V gene's germline CDR1 is SGHNT and CDR2 YYREEE (reference sequence). The ends were cut back, 1 base at V and 7 bases at J, with 15 bases in the middle. The CDR3 is CASSLPGRTGNEQFF. CDR3 bases: TGTGCCAGCAGCTTGCCGGGAAGGACGGGGAATGAGCAGTTCTTC. Full variable domain (outside the CDR3, taken from reference TRBV5-4 and TRBJ2-1): ETGVTQSPTHLIKTRGQQVTLRCSSQSGHNTVSWYQQALGQGPQFIFQYYREEENGRGNFPPRFSGLQFPNYSSELNVNALELDDSALYLCASSLPGRTGNEQFFGPGTRLTVL.

This clone was counted only a few times. This chain uses TRBV7-9 with TRBJ2-7; no clear D gene. V lost 5 bases and J lost 2, with 13 bases in between. The CDR3 is made up of 14 amino acids. Looked up from germline, CDR1 is SEHNR and CDR2 is FQNEAQ (reference sequence). CDR3 in amino acids: CASSPPGRTYEQYF. CDR3 DNA sequence: TGTGCCAGCAGCCCCCCGGGCAGAACCTACGAGCAGTACTTC. The full variable domain, with the rest looked up from reference TRBV7-9 and TRBJ2-7, is DTGVSQNPRHKITKRGQNVTFRCDPISEHNRLYWYRQTLGQGPEFLTYFQNEAQLEKSRLLSDRFSAERPKGSFSTLEIQRTEQGDSAMYLCASSPPGRTYEQYFGPGTRLTVT.

The sample holds a few counts of this clone. The rearrangement joins TRBV6-5 to TRBJ1-4; D uncertain. Per germline, CDR1 MNHEY and CDR2 SVGAGI. The V end was cut by 0 bases, the J end by 10 bases, with 9 bases between. The CDR3 consists of 13 residues. The CDR3 coding sequence is TGTGCCAGCAGTTACTCGTTACATGGAAAACTGTTTTTT. It specifies CASSYSLHGKLFF.

The chain couples TRBV7-9 to TRBJ2-1; D gene unclear. This CDR3 has 15 residues. Germline values: CDR1 SEHNR, CDR2 FQNEAQ (reference sequence). V was cut by 3 bases and J by 12 bases, with 21 bases left in between. The CDR3 protein is CASSFSGLSIVGQFF. The CDR3 DNA is TGTGCCAGCAGCTTTTCCGGGCTTTCTATTGTAGGGCAGTTCTTC.

This clone has a handful of counts. The rearrangement joins TRBV14 to TRBJ2-3, with D possibly matching TRBD2 (5 bases). V shed 10 bases and J shed 2 bases, with 16 bases lying between them. The CDR3 consists of 14 residues. CDR1 and CDR2 from the germline V gene are SGHDN and FVKESK. For the CDR3, the DNA is TGTGCCACCTCGAGGACTCTCTCCACAGATACGCAGTATTTT. This translates into CATSRTLSTDTQYF.

This clone showed up just a few times. The CDR3 coding sequence is TGCAGCGTTGGCGCTAGCGAGAACTACGAGCAGTACGTC. Protein sequence: CSVGASENYEQYV. The chain links TRBV29-1 to TRBJ2-7; possibly TRBD2 for D (6 bases). Germline V lookup: CDR1 SQVTM, CDR2 ANQGSEA. Trimming took off 4 bases at V and 3 bases at J, with 13 bases between the two ends. This CDR3 has 13 residues.

This chain connects TRBV7-9 to TRBJ2-2, with D tentatively TRBD1 (6 bases). The V gene's germline CDR1 is SEHNR and CDR2 FQNEAQ (reference sequence). This CDR3 has 15 amino acids. V was cut by 3 bases and J by 2 bases, with 10 bases left in between. The CDR3 nucleotides are TGTGCCAGCAGCTTGGGACATACAAACACCGGGGAGCTGTTTTTT. It codes for CASSLGHTNTGELFF. The full variable domain, rest sourced from reference TRBV7-9 and TRBJ2-2, is DTGVSQNPRHKITKRGQNVTFRCDPISEHNRLYWYRQTLGQGPEFLTYFQNEAQLEKSRLLSDRFSAERPKGSFSTLEIQRTEQGDSAMYLCASSLGHTNTGELFFGEGSRLTVL.

This clone was seen more than once but under ten times. The gene calls are TRBV7-2 and TRBJ2-5; the D gene could be TRBD1 or TRBD2 (6 bases each). CDR3 length: 14 amino acids. Trimming shortened V by 5 bases and J by 0 bases, and 10 bases separated the two germline ends. Germline values: CDR1 SGHTA, CDR2 FQGNSA. CDR3 amino acids: CASSPGGNQETQYF. The CDR3 DNA reads as TGTGCCAGCAGCCCCGGGGGCAACCAAGAGACCCAGTACTTC.

The CDR3 DNA reads as TGTGCCAGCAGCCCCGGGACAGGGACCACTGAAGCTTTCTTT. Translated, it gives CASSPGTGTTEAFF. The chain uses TRBV7-9 and TRBJ1-1; 9 bases map to TRBD1. V shed 5 bases and J 4 bases; nucleotides not matched to a gene: 5. The CDR3 loop spans 14 amino acids. Germline V gene lookup returns CDR1 SEHNR and CDR2 FQNEAQ (reference sequence).

This clone was counted only a few times. For the CDR3, the DNA is TGTGCCTGGAGTCTTCTAGCAGGTGGGCAGTTCTTC. This translates into CAWSLLAGGQFF. The V gene is TRBV30, the J gene TRBJ2-1; perhaps TRBD2 as D (5 bases). Trimming stripped 2 bases from V and 12 bases from J, with 14 bases between. The CDR3 sequence is 12 residues long. Germline loops: CDR1 GTSNPN, CDR2 SVGIG (reference sequence).

This clone was observed a few times. This chain joins TRBV7-2 and TRBJ1-1; D is ambiguous. Germline CDR1 reads SGHTA; CDR2 reads FQGNSA. CDR3 length: 15 residues. Trimming shortened V by 4 bases and J by 6 bases, and 18 bases separated the two germline ends. In DNA form, the CDR3 reads TGTGCCAGCAGCTCGAACAGTAATCGTGGCGCTGAAGCTTTCTTT. Translating it yields CASSSNSNRGAEAFF.